The 19 T cell receptor beta chains reported below all come from one sample, sequenced in a study of CD8 T cells in Susac syndrome. An amount of RNA that ranged from roughly 0.5 to 1 ug was reverse transcribed with random hexamers. TCRdb redid the calling of the immunoSEQ multiplex PCR reads with MiXCR, one entry per CDR3 protein. In the table there are tens of thousands of distinct CDR3 sequences, around 96% of which are singletons. The sequenced sample consisted of CD8+ T cells from PBMCs. These TCRs come from a human donor with Susac syndrome.

The chain combines TRBV12-3 or TRBV12-4 with TRBJ2-1, with a tentative D call TRBD2 (6 bases). This CDR3 has 13 amino acids. V was clipped by 5 bases and J by 6 bases, with 11 bases between them. This CDR3 reads CASSPGVPNEQFF. CDR3 DNA sequence: TGTGCCAGCAGTCCGGGGGTCCCCAATGAGCAGTTCTTC.

The rearrangement uses TRBV7-9 and TRBJ1-1; no definite D call. Trimming left V 2 bases short and J 4 bases short, with 5 bases between. The CDR3 runs 12 residues. The germline V gene encodes CDR1 SEHNR and CDR2 FQNEAQ (reference sequence). CDR3 amino acids: CASSLSITEAFF. CDR3 nucleotide sequence: TGTGCCAGCAGCTTATCAATCACTGAAGCTTTCTTT.

V and J are TRBV5-4 and TRBJ1-1; no clear D. Germline loops: CDR1 SGHNT, CDR2 YYREEE (reference sequence). This CDR3 region has 15 residues. Trimming stripped 0 bases from V and 0 bases from J, with 9 bases between. The CDR3 nucleotides are TGTGCCAGCAGCTTGGGGTTTTCTATGAACACTGAAGCTTTCTTT. Protein sequence: CASSLGFSMNTEAFF.

The V gene is TRBV11-2, the J gene TRBJ1-2; tentatively, D is TRBD1 (5 bases). The V end lost 0 bases, the J end lost 3 bases, and 20 bases lay between the germline ends. Germline lookup yields CDR1 SGHAT and CDR2 FQNNGV. The CDR3 has 18 amino acids. CDR3 sequence: CASSLDRVVQVAHYGYTF. The CDR3 DNA sequence: TGTGCCAGCAGCTTAGACAGGGTGGTTCAAGTGGCCCACTATGGCTACACCTTC.

The chain recombines TRBV5-6 with TRBJ1-2; D remains unclear. The germline V gene encodes CDR1 SGHDT and CDR2 YYEEEE. The CDR3 totals 14 residues. Trimming stripped 1 base from V and 2 bases from J, with 9 bases between. The CDR3 sequence is CASSLIRGNYGYTF. The CDR3 DNA is TGTGCCAGCAGCTTGATACGAGGGAACTATGGCTACACCTTC.

The chain combines TRBV20-1 with TRBJ1-5; the D is unclear. V lost 0 bases, J lost 5 bases, and 11 bases lay in between. The CDR3 is made up of 14 amino acids. Germline lookup yields CDR1 DFQATT and CDR2 SNEGSKA (reference sequence). CDR3 nucleotides: TGCAGTGCTAGAGATCGAGGGTGGGATCAGCCCCAGCATTTT. Translation: CSARDRGWDQPQHF.

The chain carries TRBV2 and TRBJ1-1; D gene unclear. Germline CDR1 and CDR2: SNHLY and FYNNEI. V lost 0 bases and J lost 8, with 13 bases in between. This CDR3 contains 14 residues. In DNA form, the CDR3 reads TGTGCCAGCAGTGAAGCGCTTAGTCCCGGAGAAGCTTTCTTT. Encoded protein: CASSEALSPGEAFF.

This chain links TRBV27 with TRBJ2-3; D gene uncertain. The V end lost 3 bases, the J end lost 4 bases, and 17 bases lay between the germline ends. The CDR3 has 16 residues. Per germline, CDR1 MNHEY and CDR2 SMNVEV (reference sequence). This CDR3 reads CASSFSDRLAPDTQYF. The CDR3 nucleotides are TGTGCCAGCAGTTTCTCGGACCGACTGGCCCCAGATACGCAGTATTTT.

The chain uses TRBV29-1 and TRBJ1-1; D ambiguous. The CDR3 sequence is 10 residues long. Germline V gene sequence: CDR1 SQVTM, CDR2 ANQGSEA. The germline V and J ends were trimmed by 4 bases and 1 base, with 1 base remaining between them. The CDR3 spells CSVGNTEAFF. The CDR3 DNA is TGCAGCGTTGGGAACACTGAAGCTTTCTTT.

The CDR3 DNA sequence: TGTGCCAGCAGAGATCCAGGGGGCCAAGAGACCCAGTACTTC. Its translation is CASRDPGGQETQYF. The chain has TRBV7-9 and TRBJ2-5; 7 bases map to TRBD1. The CDR3 contains 14 residues. V dropped 6 bases and J dropped 1; count of bases not matched to a gene: 5. Germline V gives CDR1 SEHNR, CDR2 FQNEAQ (reference sequence).

J is TRBJ2-3 and V is TRBV28; D is perhaps TRBD2 (6 bases). CDR3 length equals 15 residues. Trimming took 8 bases from V and 4 from J, leaving 19 bases between them. The V gene's germline CDR1 is MDHEN and CDR2 SYDVKM. In DNA form, the CDR3 reads TGTGCCAGCTGTAGCTCAGGGAGGACCCCAGATACGCAGTATTTT. It encodes CASCSSGRTPDTQYF.

This clonotype showed up just a few times. V and J are TRBV28 and TRBJ1-5; D is ambiguous. Per germline, CDR1 MDHEN and CDR2 SYDVKM. V lost 9 bases and J lost 2, with 11 bases in between. The CDR3 runs 13 residues. CDR3 sequence reads: CASQNRGNQPQHF. CDR3 DNA: TGTGCCAGTCAGAACCGGGGCAATCAGCCCCAGCATTTT.

The J gene is TRBJ2-7, the V gene TRBV20-1; D may be TRBD1 (5 bases). CDR1 is DFQATT and CDR2 is SNEGSKA in the germline V gene (reference sequence). V lost 6 bases, J lost 6 bases, and 15 bases lay in between. The CDR3 has 12 amino acids. CDR3 protein: CSAPRAKREQYF. The CDR3 DNA reads as TGCAGTGCCCCCAGGGCTAAGCGCGAGCAGTACTTC.

This rearrangement joins TRBV4-3 to TRBJ1-2, with D perhaps TRBD1 (5 bases). V gave up 3 bases and J gave up 2 bases, with 16 bases separating them. Germline CDR1 is LGHNA and CDR2 is YSLEER. This CDR3 has 16 amino acids. The CDR3 coding sequence is TGCGCCAGCAGCCATGGGACCGCGCCTGAGAACTATGGCTACACCTTC. Amino acids: CASSHGTAPENYGYTF.

Note on this clonotype: The junction shows a germline mismatch at one end, possibly a read error. This chain connects TRBV6-2 or TRBV6-3 to TRBJ1-1; 7 positions match TRBD1. The CDR3 extends over 13 amino acids. The V gene's germline CDR1 is MNHEY and CDR2 SVGEGT. Here the CDR3 reads CVSTWTGNTEAFF. CDR3 bases: TGTGTCAGCACCTGGACAGGGAACACTGAAGCTTTCTTT.

The chain employs TRBV29-1 and TRBJ1-1, with unresolved D. With 7 bases removed from V and 4 bases from J, the gap between germline ends came to 16 bases. The CDR3 length is 13 residues. Germline CDR1 SQVTM, CDR2 ANQGSEA. CDR3 nucleotides: TGCAGCGGGAAAGGCGGAGTGGGCACTGAAGCTTTCTTT. The encoded protein is CSGKGGVGTEAFF.

The rearrangement uses TRBV5-1 and TRBJ1-1, with D unresolved. Per germline, CDR1 SGHRS and CDR2 YFSETQ. Trimming stripped 2 bases from V and 1 base from J, with 9 bases between. This CDR3 region has 14 residues. The CDR3 sequence: CASSFLRGNTEAFF. CDR3 sequence (DNA): TGCGCCAGCAGCTTTCTTCGAGGGAACACTGAAGCTTTCTTT.

J is TRBJ1-1 and V is TRBV7-3; D perhaps matches TRBD1 (6 bases). Trimming cost V 3 bases and J 7 bases, with 12 bases left between them. The germline CDR1 and CDR2 sequences are SGHTA and FQGTGA. This CDR3 spans 13 amino acids. DNA for the CDR3: TGTGCCAGCAGCTTCCAACAGGGAGATGAAGCTTTCTTT. It codes for CASSFQQGDEAFF.

The table lists this clonotype with a count of one. V and J are TRBV6-5 and TRBJ2-1; D may match TRBD1 or TRBD2 (6 bases each). Trimming pared 6 bases from V and 0 bases from J, leaving 12 bases between. The CDR3 covers 15 residues. Germline V CDR1 and CDR2: MNHEY, SVGAGI. The CDR3, as DNA: TGTGCCAGCAGCTTAGCGGACAGCTCCTACAATGAGCAGTTCTTC. Its protein is CASSLADSSYNEQFF.